Following are 32 T cell receptor beta chains from one sample sequenced in a study of T-cell reconstitution after alpha-beta-depleted transplantation in children. Unique molecular identifiers featured in how the TCRbeta library was prepared. TCRdb re-analysed the PCR reads in MiXCR, keeping a single row per CDR3 protein. Of 500,000 to 600,000 distinct CDR3 sequences listed, 25% to 30% are singletons. The sample was PBMCs, taken before TCRalphabeta/CD19-depleted stem cell transplant. The receptors were gathered from a boy younger than two with Wiskott-Aldrich syndrome, due to receive a stem cell transplant.

This clonotype showed up just a few times. The chain recombines TRBV28 with TRBJ2-2; TRBD2 matches at 11 bases. There are 15 residues in the CDR3. Germline V CDR1 and CDR2: MDHEN, SYDVKM. V was clipped by 9 bases and J by 5 bases; unmatched bases: 8. The CDR3 loop is CASLNWTSGTGELFF. In nucleotides, the CDR3 is TGTGCCAGTCTCAATTGGACTAGCGGGACCGGGGAGCTGTTTTTT.

V is TRBV12-3 or TRBV12-4 and J is TRBJ2-1, with 10 bases identical to TRBD2. This CDR3 has 15 amino acids. V trimming: 6 bases; J trimming: 6 bases; junction bases outside the gene matches: 8. CDR3 protein: CASRPLAGSPNEQFF. Written as DNA, the CDR3 is TGTGCCAGCAGGCCACTAGCGGGGTCGCCCAATGAGCAGTTCTTC.

J is TRBJ2-1 and V is TRBV7-9; D possibly corresponds to TRBD2 (5 bases). Germline V gene lookup returns CDR1 SEHNR and CDR2 FQNEAQ (reference sequence). V lost 5 bases and J 8 bases, leaving 16 bases between the germline ends. The CDR3 is 14 amino acids. The CDR3 DNA reads TGTGCCAGCAGCCCACGGCCGAGGGATGATGAGCAGTTCTTC. It specifies CASSPRPRDDEQFF.

The V and J genes are TRBV6-2 or TRBV6-3 and TRBJ2-1; 7 bases fit TRBD2. The CDR3 contains 21 residues. Per the germline V gene, CDR1 is MNHEY and CDR2 is SVGEGT. Trimming cost V 3 bases and J 5 bases; bases outside gene matches: 25. The CDR3 sequence: CASSYPRAEGIERGLHNEQFF. The DNA for the CDR3 is TGTGCCAGCAGTTATCCTCGGGCCGAGGGGATAGAGCGGGGTCTGCACAATGAGCAGTTCTTC.

This clonotype was picked up a small number of times. This chain connects TRBV7-2 to TRBJ2-1, with TRBD2 matching 13 bases. This CDR3 is 15 amino acids long. Trimming took 6 bases from V and 4 from J; bases not matched to a gene: 3. Germline V gene lookup returns CDR1 SGHTA and CDR2 FQGNSA. The CDR3 loop reads CASRWTSGSYNEQFF. The CDR3 bases are TGTGCCAGCAGGTGGACTAGCGGGAGTTACAATGAGCAGTTCTTC.

This clonotype occurred many times. This sequence joins TRBV7-9 and TRBJ2-1; 9 positions match TRBD2. Germline V lookup: CDR1 SEHNR, CDR2 FQNEAQ (reference sequence). This CDR3 has 15 residues. The ends lost 5 bases at V and 0 bases at J; junction bases unmatched: 2. This CDR3 is CASSRSGSSYNEQFF. The CDR3 nucleotides read TGTGCCAGCAGCCGTAGCGGGAGCTCCTACAATGAGCAGTTCTTC.

The table lists this clonotype with a few counts. The J gene is TRBJ2-7, the V gene TRBV4-1; 9 positions match TRBD2. CDR1 is MGHRA and CDR2 is YSYEKL in the germline V gene. After removal of 1 base from V and 7 bases from J, the junction contained 11 bases not matched to a gene. The CDR3 loop spans 16 amino acids. CDR3 amino acids: CASSQVPGLASLEQYF. For the CDR3, the DNA is TGCGCCAGCAGCCAAGTACCGGGACTAGCAAGTTTAGAGCAGTACTTC.

The V call is TRBV29-1, the J call TRBJ1-2; D remains ambiguous. With 6 bases removed from V and 6 bases from J, the gap between germline ends came to 14 bases. CDR3 length equals 12 residues. Germline CDR1 SQVTM, CDR2 ANQGSEA. CDR3 region: CSVFFQVDGYTF. CDR3 bases: TGCAGCGTATTTTTCCAGGTGGATGGCTACACCTTC.

This CDR3 is CASTPGTRPLNEQFF. CDR3 bases: TGTGCCAGCACCCCAGGGACTAGACCCCTCAATGAGCAGTTCTTC. The V call is TRBV27, the J call TRBJ2-1; 8 bases are a match to TRBD2. J gave up 6 bases and V 7 bases, and 11 bases lay outside the gene matches. The CDR3 spans 15 residues. Germline CDR1 and CDR2: MNHEY and SMNVEV (reference sequence).

This chain links TRBV5-1 with TRBJ2-7; D possibly matches TRBD1 or TRBD2 (5 bases each). Germline assignment: CDR1 SGHRS and CDR2 YFSETQ. V was clipped by 1 base and J by 3 bases, with 14 bases between them. This CDR3 contains 15 residues. Written as DNA, the CDR3 is TGCGCCAGCAGCTTGTTCTACGGGGCCGACTACGAGCAGTACTTC. It is translated as CASSLFYGADYEQYF.

In its sample, this clonotype was seen a few times. The V gene is TRBV5-1, the J gene TRBJ1-6; D gene unclear. Between the trimmed V and J ends, which lost 4 bases and 13 bases, there was a span of 15 bases. The germline gives CDR1 SGHRS, CDR2 YFSETQ. CDR3 size: 13 residues. CDR3 loop: CASSVTAQSPLHF. The DNA for the CDR3 is TGCGCCAGCAGCGTCACCGCCCAATCCCCCCTCCACTTT.

There are a few counts of this clonotype. This rearrangement joins TRBV15 to TRBJ1-5; 7 bases align to TRBD1. Germline V gene data show CDR1 as LNHNV and CDR2 as YYDKDF (reference sequence). The CDR3 runs to 16 residues. The ends lost 2 bases at V and 4 bases at J; junction bases unmatched: 8. The CDR3 spells CATSRKGTAPNQPQHF. CDR3 DNA sequence: TGTGCCACCAGCAGAAAAGGGACAGCGCCTAATCAGCCCCAGCATTTT.

The chain is built from TRBV5-1 and TRBJ1-4, with 10 bases matching TRBD1. Germline values: CDR1 SGHRS, CDR2 YFSETQ. CDR3 length equals 13 residues. Trimming cost V 4 bases and J 10 bases; bases outside gene matches: 4. CDR3 DNA sequence: TGCGCCAGCAGCGAAAGACAGGGGGCAAAACTGTTTTTT. This codes for CASSERQGAKLFF. The variable domain in full, completed from reference TRBV5-1 and TRBJ1-4, reads KAGVTQTPRYLIKTRGQQVTLSCSPISGHRSVSWYQQTPGQGLQFLFEYFSETQRNKGNFPGRFSGRQFSNSRSEMNVSTLELGDSALYLCASSERQGAKLFFGSGTQLSVL.

CDR3 nucleotide sequence: TGTGCCAGCAGTTTGGGTAGCGGGATCGCGTCCTACGAGCAGTACTTC. This translates into CASSLGSGIASYEQYF. The chain carries TRBV12-3 or TRBV12-4 and TRBJ2-7; 8 bases line up with TRBD2. V dropped 3 bases and J dropped 1; count of bases not matched to a gene: 8. This CDR3 spans 16 amino acids.

V gene TRBV20-1 combines with J gene TRBJ2-7; no definite D call. The V gene's germline CDR1 is DFQATT and CDR2 SNEGSKA (reference sequence). There are 13 residues in the CDR3. V was cut by 6 bases and J by 2 bases, with 14 bases left in between. The CDR3 region is CSATQPVTYEQYF. CDR3 sequence (DNA): TGCAGTGCGACCCAGCCGGTTACCTACGAGCAGTACTTC.

The genes are TRBV10-3 and TRBJ2-1, with 13 bases identical to TRBD2. J was trimmed by 9 bases and V by 10 bases; bases with no gene match: 12. The CDR3 is made up of 15 amino acids. The germline gives CDR1 ENHRY, CDR2 SYGVKD. The CDR3 loop is CATGLAGAPSGEQFF. DNA for the CDR3: TGTGCCACCGGACTAGCGGGAGCCCCGTCTGGTGAGCAGTTCTTC.

This clonotype was seen more than once but under ten times. The chain couples TRBV11-1 to TRBJ2-1, with D unclear. Between the trimmed V and J ends, which lost 4 bases and 3 bases, there was a span of 13 bases. The V gene's germline CDR1 is SGHAT and CDR2 FQDESV (reference sequence). The CDR3 totals 15 residues. The CDR3 loop reads CASSSLGNYYNEQFF. CDR3 coding DNA: TGTGCCAGCAGCTCTCTCGGCAACTACTACAATGAGCAGTTCTTC.

This clonotype was seen more than once but under ten times. The J gene is TRBJ1-6, the V gene TRBV4-2, with 8 bases matching TRBD1. The junction had 8 bases not matched to a gene; V was cut back by 2 bases and J by 5 bases. The germline gives CDR1 LGHNA, CDR2 YNFKEQ. This CDR3 is built from 17 residues. The CDR3 DNA follows: TGTGCCAGCAGCCAACGCAAGACAGGGGACCATAATTCACCCCTCCACTTT. Its protein is CASSQRKTGDHNSPLHF.

This clonotype was seen a handful of times. The V and J genes are TRBV12-3 or TRBV12-4 and TRBJ1-1, with D perhaps matching TRBD1 (6 bases). This CDR3 has 15 amino acids. V lost 3 bases to trimming and J lost 4 bases, with 15 bases between them. This chain's CDR3 is CASSFGGGRVTEAFF. The CDR3 DNA reads as TGTGCCAGCAGTTTCGGCGGGGGGCGAGTCACTGAAGCTTTCTTT.

J is TRBJ2-1 and V is TRBV24-1; D is possibly TRBD2 (6 bases). V was clipped by 1 base and J by 10 bases, with 16 bases between them. Germline CDR1 KGHDR, CDR2 SFDVKD. This CDR3 region has 15 residues. The CDR3 is CATSDLDGSRKEQFF. CDR3 bases: TGTGCCACCAGTGATTTAGACGGGAGTAGGAAAGAGCAGTTCTTC.

The rearrangement joins TRBV20-1 to TRBJ2-1; 8 positions match TRBD2. Unmatched junction bases numbered 10, after V lost 6 bases and J lost 6 bases. From germline, CDR1 is DFQATT and CDR2 SNEGSKA (reference sequence). This CDR3 is built from 14 residues. In DNA, the CDR3 is TGCAGTGCCACCAGACTAGCGACCTCCAATGAGCAGTTCTTC. Its protein is CSATRLATSNEQFF.

This clonotype occurred once. The gene calls are TRBV5-1 and TRBJ1-5, with D possibly TRBD1 on 5 matching bases. CDR1 is SGHRS, CDR2 YFSETQ, per germline. The CDR3 spans 14 residues. Trimming cost V 2 bases and J 5 bases, with 11 bases left between them. The CDR3 region is CASSFTGVDQPQHF. CDR3 in DNA: TGCGCCAGCAGCTTTACGGGGGTTGATCAGCCCCAGCATTTT. Looking up the rest from reference TRBV5-1 and TRBJ1-5 gives the full variable domain: KAGVTQTPRYLIKTRGQQVTLSCSPISGHRSVSWYQQTPGQGLQFLFEYFSETQRNKGNFPGRFSGRQFSNSRSEMNVSTLELGDSALYLCASSFTGVDQPQHFGDGTRLSIL.

This clonotype was seen only once. V and J are TRBV9 and TRBJ2-1; 9 positions agree with TRBD2. Germline V CDR1 and CDR2: SGDLS, YYNGEE. V lost 1 base to trimming and J lost 3 bases; unmatched junction nucleotides: 2. The CDR3 has 15 residues. CDR3 residues: CASSVSSGSYNEQFF. The CDR3 nucleotides read TGTGCCAGCAGCGTAAGTAGCGGGAGCTACAATGAGCAGTTCTTC.

The rearrangement links TRBV5-1 to TRBJ2-1, with TRBD2 as a possible D gene (6 bases). The CDR3 consists of 16 residues. Germline CDR1 and CDR2: SGHRS and YFSETQ. Deletions cut 0 bases from V and 1 base from J, with 11 bases between. CDR3 loop: CASSLAGTASYNEQFF. The CDR3 nucleotides read TGCGCCAGCAGCTTGGCGGGGACTGCTTCCTACAATGAGCAGTTCTTC.

The chain employs TRBV25-1 and TRBJ2-5; the D gene is possibly TRBD2 (5 bases). The CDR3 has 14 residues. V was pared by 4 bases and J by 5 bases, with 14 bases between. The V gene's germline CDR1 is MGHDK and CDR2 SYGVNS. The CDR3 is CASSVRGSGETQYF. The DNA of the CDR3 is TGTGCCAGCAGTGTCCGAGGGTCGGGTGAGACCCAGTACTTC.

This clonotype was found a few times. V is TRBV7-8 and J is TRBJ2-3, with D maybe TRBD2 (5 bases). CDR3 length equals 17 residues. V lost 0 bases, J lost 1 base, and 14 bases lay in between. Germline assignment: CDR1 SGHVS and CDR2 FQNEAQ. This CDR3 is CASSLAVGGTGTDTQYF. In DNA form, the CDR3 reads TGTGCCAGCAGCTTAGCGGTAGGAGGCACAGGCACAGATACGCAGTATTTT.

This clonotype was observed a handful of times. The J gene is TRBJ2-6, the V gene TRBV6-5, with a possible D match to TRBD1 (6 bases). The germline CDR1 and CDR2 sequences are MNHEY and SVGAGI. Trimming cost V 2 bases and J 2 bases, with 7 bases left between them. This CDR3 has 15 amino acids. CDR3 protein: CASSYRTAGANVLTF. In DNA form, the CDR3 reads TGTGCCAGCAGTTACCGGACAGCTGGGGCCAACGTCCTGACTTTC.

This rearrangement joins TRBV12-3 or TRBV12-4 to TRBJ1-2; 9 bases are a match to TRBD1. The CDR3 length is 15 residues. The ends lost 5 bases at V and 4 bases at J; junction bases unmatched: 8. The CDR3 sequence: CASSPAGTGSYGYTF. In DNA form, the CDR3 reads TGTGCCAGCAGTCCGGCCGGGACAGGGAGCTATGGCTACACCTTC.

This clonotype was detected a few times. The chain combines TRBV5-1 with TRBJ2-7; unclear D gene. Between the trimmed V and J ends, which lost 0 bases and 2 bases, there was a span of 9 bases. Germline CDR1 is SGHRS and CDR2 is YFSETQ. The CDR3 has 14 amino acids. This chain's CDR3 is CASSLDGFTYEQYF. DNA of the CDR3: TGCGCCAGCAGCTTGGACGGGTTTACCTACGAGCAGTACTTC.

This clonotype was seen only a few times. This sequence joins TRBV19 and TRBJ1-4; tentatively, D is TRBD1 (6 bases). The germline V gene encodes CDR1 LNHDA and CDR2 SQIVND (reference sequence). This CDR3 spans 13 amino acids. V lost 9 bases to trimming and J lost 5 bases, with 13 bases between them. CDR3: CASKLTGNEKLFF. CDR3 nucleotides: TGTGCCAGCAAGCTGACAGGAAATGAAAAACTGTTTTTT.

This chain joins TRBV24-1 and TRBJ2-3; D unclear. The V gene's germline CDR1 is KGHDR and CDR2 SFDVKD. Trimming stripped 9 bases from V and 1 base from J, with 4 bases between. This CDR3 is 11 amino acids long. The CDR3 loop is CATGRTDTQYF. DNA of the CDR3: TGTGCCACCGGGCGCACAGATACGCAGTATTTT.

The table lists this clonotype with a few counts. The chain combines TRBV10-2 with TRBJ1-2; D is undetermined. This CDR3 spans 15 amino acids. The germline gives CDR1 WSHSY, CDR2 SAAADI. V was pared by 1 base and J by 1 base, with 10 bases between. In DNA, the CDR3 is TGCGCCAGCAGTGAGTGGGAAGGCGTTAACTATGGCTACACCTTC. This codes for CASSEWEGVNYGYTF.